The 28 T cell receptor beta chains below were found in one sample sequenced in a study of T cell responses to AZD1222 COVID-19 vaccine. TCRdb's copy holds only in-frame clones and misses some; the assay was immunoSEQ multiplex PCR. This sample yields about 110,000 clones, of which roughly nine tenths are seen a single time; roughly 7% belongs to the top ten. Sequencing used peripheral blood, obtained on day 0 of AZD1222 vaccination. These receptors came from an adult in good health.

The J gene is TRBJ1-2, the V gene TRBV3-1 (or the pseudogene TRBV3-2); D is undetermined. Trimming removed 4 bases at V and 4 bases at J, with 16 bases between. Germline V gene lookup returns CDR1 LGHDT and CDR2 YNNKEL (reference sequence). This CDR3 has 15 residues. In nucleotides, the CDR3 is TGTGCCAGCAGCCGGGTCTCCCCGTACGGCTATGGCTACACCTTC. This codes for CASSRVSPYGYGYTF.

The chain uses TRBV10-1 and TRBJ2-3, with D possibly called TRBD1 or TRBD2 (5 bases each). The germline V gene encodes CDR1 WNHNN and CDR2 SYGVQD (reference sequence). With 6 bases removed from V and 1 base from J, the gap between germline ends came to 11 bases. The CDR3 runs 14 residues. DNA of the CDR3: TGCGCCAGCAGCGAGGGGACGGGCACAGATACGCAGTATTTT. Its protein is CASSEGTGTDTQYF.

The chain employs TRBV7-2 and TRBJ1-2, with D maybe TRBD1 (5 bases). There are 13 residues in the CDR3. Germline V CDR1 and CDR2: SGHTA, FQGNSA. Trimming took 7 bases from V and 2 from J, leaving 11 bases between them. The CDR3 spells CASTGLRNYGYTF. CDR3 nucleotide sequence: TGTGCCAGCACGGGACTCCGGAACTATGGCTACACCTTC.

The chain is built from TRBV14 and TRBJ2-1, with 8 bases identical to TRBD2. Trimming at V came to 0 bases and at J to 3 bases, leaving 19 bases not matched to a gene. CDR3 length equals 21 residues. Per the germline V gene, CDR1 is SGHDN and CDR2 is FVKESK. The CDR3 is CASSQEKRWLVEREHYNEQFF. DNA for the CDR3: TGTGCCAGCAGCCAAGAAAAGCGGTGGCTAGTCGAGCGGGAGCACTACAATGAGCAGTTCTTC.

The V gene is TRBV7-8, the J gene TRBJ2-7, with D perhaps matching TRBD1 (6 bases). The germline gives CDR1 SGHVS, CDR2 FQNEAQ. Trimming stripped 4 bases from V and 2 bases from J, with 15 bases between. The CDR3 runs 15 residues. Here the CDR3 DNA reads TGTGCCAGCAGCTCCCCCCCGGACAGAACCTACGAGCAGTACTTC. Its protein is CASSSPPDRTYEQYF.

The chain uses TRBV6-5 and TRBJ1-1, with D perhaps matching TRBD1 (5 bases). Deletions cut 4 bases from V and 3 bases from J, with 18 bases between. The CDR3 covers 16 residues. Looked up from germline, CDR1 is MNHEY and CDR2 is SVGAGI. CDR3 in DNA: TGTGCCAGCAGTTCGATCAGCCTCAGGGAGGACACTGAAGCTTTCTTT. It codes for CASSSISLREDTEAFF.

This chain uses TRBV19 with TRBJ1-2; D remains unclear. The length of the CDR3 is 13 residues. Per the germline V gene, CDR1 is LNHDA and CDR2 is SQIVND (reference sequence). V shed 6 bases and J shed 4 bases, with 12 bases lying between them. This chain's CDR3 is CASSPVSGYGYTF. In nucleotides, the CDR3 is TGTGCCAGTAGCCCGGTCAGCGGCTATGGCTACACCTTC.

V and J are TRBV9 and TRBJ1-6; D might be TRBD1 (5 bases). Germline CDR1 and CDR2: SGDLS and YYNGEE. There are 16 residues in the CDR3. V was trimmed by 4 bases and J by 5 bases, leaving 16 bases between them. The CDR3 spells CASSPTPGTDNSPLHF. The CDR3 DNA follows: TGTGCCAGCAGCCCCACTCCCGGGACGGATAATTCACCCCTCCACTTT.

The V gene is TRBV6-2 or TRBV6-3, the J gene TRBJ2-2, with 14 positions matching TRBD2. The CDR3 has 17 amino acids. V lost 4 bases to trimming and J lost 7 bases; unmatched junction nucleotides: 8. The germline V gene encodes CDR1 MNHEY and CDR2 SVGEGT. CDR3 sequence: CASSSPTSGRGDGELFF. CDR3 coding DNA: TGTGCCAGCAGTTCCCCGACTAGCGGGAGGGGGGACGGGGAGCTGTTTTTT.

In DNA form, the CDR3 reads TGTGCCAGCAGTGGATCGTGGGCGGGAACTGAAGCTTTCTTT. It codes for CASSGSWAGTEAFF. This chain uses TRBV25-1 with TRBJ1-1; D is undetermined. The CDR3 runs to 14 residues. The V end lost 4 bases, the J end lost 5 bases, and 14 bases lay between the germline ends. Germline assignment: CDR1 MGHDK and CDR2 SYGVNS. Variable domain in full (rest from reference TRBV25-1 and TRBJ1-1): EADIYQTPRYLVIGTGKKITLECSQTMGHDKMYWYQQDPGMELHLIHYSYGVNSTEKGDLSSESTVSRIRTEHFPLTLESARPSHTSQYLCASSGSWAGTEAFFGQGTRLTVV.

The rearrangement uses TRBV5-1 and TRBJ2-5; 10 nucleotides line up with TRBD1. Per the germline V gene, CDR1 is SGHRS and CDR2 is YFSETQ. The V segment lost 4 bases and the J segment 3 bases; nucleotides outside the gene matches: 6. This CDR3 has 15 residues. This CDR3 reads CASSQSGTGEETQYF. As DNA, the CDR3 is TGCGCCAGCAGCCAATCCGGGACAGGGGAAGAGACCCAGTACTTC.

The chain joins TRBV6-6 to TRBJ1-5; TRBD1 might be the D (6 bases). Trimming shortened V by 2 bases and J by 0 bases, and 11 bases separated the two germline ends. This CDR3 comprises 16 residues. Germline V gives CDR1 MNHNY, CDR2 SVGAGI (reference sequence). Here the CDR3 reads CASSYPGQYSNQPQHF. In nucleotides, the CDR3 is TGTGCCAGCAGTTACCCCGGACAGTATAGCAATCAGCCCCAGCATTTT.

CDR3 sequence reads: CAWTRGLADTQYF. The CDR3 DNA reads as TGTGCCTGGACCAGGGGGCTCGCAGATACGCAGTATTTT. J is TRBJ2-3 and V is TRBV30, with 8 bases fitting TRBD1. This CDR3 has 13 amino acids. Trimming took 4 bases from V and 4 from J; bases not matched to a gene: 4. The V gene's germline CDR1 is GTSNPN and CDR2 SVGIG (reference sequence).

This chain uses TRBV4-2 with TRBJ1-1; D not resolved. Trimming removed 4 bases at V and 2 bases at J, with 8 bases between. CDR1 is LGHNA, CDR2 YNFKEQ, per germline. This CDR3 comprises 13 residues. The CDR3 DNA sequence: TGTGCCAGCAGCCCGAACGGAAACACTGAAGCTTTCTTT. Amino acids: CASSPNGNTEAFF.

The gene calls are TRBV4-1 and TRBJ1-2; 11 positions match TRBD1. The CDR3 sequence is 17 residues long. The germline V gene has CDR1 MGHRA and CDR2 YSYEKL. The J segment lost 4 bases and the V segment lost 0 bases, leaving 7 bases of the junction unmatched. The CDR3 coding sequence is TGCGCCAGCAGCCAAGATCCCGGGACAGGGGGGATCTATGGCTACACCTTC. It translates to CASSQDPGTGGIYGYTF.

CDR3 protein: CASSPFWGEETQYF. CDR3 nucleotide sequence: TGTGCCAGCAGCCCCTTCTGGGGGGAAGAGACCCAGTACTTC. V and J are TRBV7-9 and TRBJ2-5; a possible D gene is TRBD2 (6 bases). This CDR3 is 14 amino acids long. Germline CDR1 SEHNR, CDR2 FQNEAQ (reference sequence). Trimming shortened V by 5 bases and J by 3 bases, and 13 bases separated the two germline ends.

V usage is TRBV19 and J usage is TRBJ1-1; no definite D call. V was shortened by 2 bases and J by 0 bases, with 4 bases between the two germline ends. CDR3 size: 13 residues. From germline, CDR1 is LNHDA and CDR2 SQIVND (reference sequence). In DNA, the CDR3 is TGTGCCAGTAGTATAACGGTGAACACTGAAGCTTTCTTT. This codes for CASSITVNTEAFF.

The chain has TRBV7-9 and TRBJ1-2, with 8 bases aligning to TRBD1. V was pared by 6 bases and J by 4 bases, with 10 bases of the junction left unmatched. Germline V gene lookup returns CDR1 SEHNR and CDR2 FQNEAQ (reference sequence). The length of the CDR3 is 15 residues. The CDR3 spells CASSQGTGEVYGYTF. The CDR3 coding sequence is TGTGCCAGCAGTCAAGGGACAGGAGAAGTCTATGGCTACACCTTC.

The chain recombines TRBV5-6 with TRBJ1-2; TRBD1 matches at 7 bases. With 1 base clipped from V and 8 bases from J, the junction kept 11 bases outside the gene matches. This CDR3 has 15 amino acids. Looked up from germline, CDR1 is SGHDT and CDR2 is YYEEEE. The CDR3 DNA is TGTGCCAGCAGCTTGAATGGAGAGGGGGCGAGGGGCTACACCTTC. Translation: CASSLNGEGARGYTF.

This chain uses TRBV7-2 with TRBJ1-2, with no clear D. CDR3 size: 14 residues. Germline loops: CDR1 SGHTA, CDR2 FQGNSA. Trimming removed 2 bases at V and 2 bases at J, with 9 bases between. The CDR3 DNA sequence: TGTGCCAGCAGCTTAACCGGCAGCAACTATGGCTACACCTTC. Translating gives CASSLTGSNYGYTF.

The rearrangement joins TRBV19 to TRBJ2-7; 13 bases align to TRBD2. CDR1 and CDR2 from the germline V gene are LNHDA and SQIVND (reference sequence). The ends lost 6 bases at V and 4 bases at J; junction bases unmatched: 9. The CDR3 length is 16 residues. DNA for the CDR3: TGTGCCAGTAGCCTCTTCGGGACTAGCGGGAAATACGAGCAGTACTTC. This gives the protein CASSLFGTSGKYEQYF.

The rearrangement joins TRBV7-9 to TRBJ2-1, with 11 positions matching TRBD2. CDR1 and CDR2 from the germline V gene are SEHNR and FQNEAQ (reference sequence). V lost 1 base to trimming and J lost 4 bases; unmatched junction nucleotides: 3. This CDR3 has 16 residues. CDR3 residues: CASSLGTSGFYNEQFF. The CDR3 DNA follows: TGTGCCAGCAGCTTAGGGACTAGCGGGTTTTACAATGAGCAGTTCTTC.

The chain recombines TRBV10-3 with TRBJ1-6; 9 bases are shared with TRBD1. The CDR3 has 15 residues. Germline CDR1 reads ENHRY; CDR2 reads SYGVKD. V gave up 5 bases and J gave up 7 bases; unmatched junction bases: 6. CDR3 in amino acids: CAISRVGTGNSPLHF. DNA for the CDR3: TGTGCCATCAGTCGGGTTGGGACAGGGAATTCACCCCTCCACTTT.

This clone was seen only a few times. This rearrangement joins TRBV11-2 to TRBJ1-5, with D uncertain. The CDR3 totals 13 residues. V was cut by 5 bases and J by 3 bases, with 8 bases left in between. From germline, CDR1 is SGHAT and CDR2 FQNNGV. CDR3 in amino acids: CASSADINQPQHF. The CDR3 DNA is TGTGCCAGCAGCGCCGACATCAATCAGCCCCAGCATTTT.

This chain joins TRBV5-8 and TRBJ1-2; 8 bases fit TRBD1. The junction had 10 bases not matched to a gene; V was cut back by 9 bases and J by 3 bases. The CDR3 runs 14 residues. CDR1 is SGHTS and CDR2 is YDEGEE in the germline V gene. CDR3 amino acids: CATKRQGWDYGYTF. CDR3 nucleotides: TGTGCCACCAAACGACAGGGGTGGGACTATGGCTACACCTTC.

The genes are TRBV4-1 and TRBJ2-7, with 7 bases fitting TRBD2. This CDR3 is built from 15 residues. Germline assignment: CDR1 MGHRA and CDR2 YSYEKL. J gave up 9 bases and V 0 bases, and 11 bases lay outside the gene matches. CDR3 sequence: CASSQEVSRERAQYF. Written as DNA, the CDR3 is TGCGCCAGCAGCCAAGAGGTTTCGCGGGAGAGAGCGCAGTACTTC.

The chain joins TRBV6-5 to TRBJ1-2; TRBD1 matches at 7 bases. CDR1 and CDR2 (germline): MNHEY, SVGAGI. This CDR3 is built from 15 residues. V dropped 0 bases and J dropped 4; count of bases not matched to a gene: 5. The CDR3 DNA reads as TGTGCCAGCAGTTACTCGGCTCGGACAGGCTATGGCTACACCTTC. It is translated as CASSYSARTGYGYTF.

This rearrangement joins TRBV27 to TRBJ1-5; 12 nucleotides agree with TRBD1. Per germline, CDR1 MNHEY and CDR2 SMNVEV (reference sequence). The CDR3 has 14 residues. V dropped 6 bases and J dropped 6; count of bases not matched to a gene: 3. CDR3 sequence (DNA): TGTGCCAGCAGGGGACAGGGGGCGGGTCAGCCCCAGCATTTT. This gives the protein CASRGQGAGQPQHF.